This T cell receptor beta chain was retrieved from a study of CD8 T cells in ankylosing spondylitis. Study-wide points: Clones linked to disease were reported to show significant enrichment in matched ankylosing spondylitis synovial fluid. One TCR beta motif, made up of several highly homologous variants, appeared characteristic of ankylosing spondylitis blood.

This clonotype came up a few times. Its antigen remains unknown. Germline-derived CDR1 and CDR2 are SEHNR and FQNEAQ (reference sequence). The CDR3 loop spans 15 amino acids. The germline V and J ends were trimmed by 5 bases and 2 bases, with 16 bases remaining between them. As the method for making TCR beta libraries, quantitative 5'-RACE with molecular barcodes was used. TCRdb processed the 5' RACE reads anew with MiXCR; each CDR3 protein has one entry. Among some 250,000 distinct CDR3 sequences listed, more than 20% were seen once. The sequence came from a male donor with ankylosing spondylitis or in good health (not recorded which). The specimen sequenced was blood, either unsorted or a sorted T cell fraction (not recorded which). The chain carries TRBV7-9 and TRBJ2-7; D is possibly TRBD2 (5 bases). CDR3 residues: CASSPRGPQTYEQYF. Here the CDR3 DNA reads TGTGCCAGCAGCCCTCGGGGTCCTCAAACCTACGAGCAGTACTTC.